The clone carrying this TCR beta chain occurred once. Its specificity is not known. The data were obtained in a study of tumor and adjacent non-tumor tissue in lung cancer. In the study overall: Stage I to III disease affected some 11 men and roughly five women aged about 30 to 85.

This CDR3 is built from 17 residues. Trimming removed 10 bases from V and 16 bases from J; junction bases left unmatched: 26. CDR1 is SGHNT, CDR2 YENEEA, per germline. Study-wide points: Significantly higher TCR diversity was found in tumor than normal lung. Higher tumor TCR diversity was associated with shorter survival.

Three rounds of nested PCR, following a modified ARM-PCR protocol, produced the TCRbeta library. TCRdb reprocessed the multiplex PCR reads with MiXCR, giving one entry per CDR3 protein. This table holds some 100,000 distinct CDR3 sequences, 75% found once. This sample's RNA came from whole unsorted tissue. The chain combines TRBV11-3 with TRBJ2-1; 12 bases match TRBD2. This TCR was recovered from a woman aged 60 to 75 with non-small cell lung cancer. The sequencing input was lung tumor tissue. DNA of the CDR3: TGTGCCATTAGCTTAGAGTTGACTAGCGGGAGCCACAATGATCACTTCTTC. Translating gives CAISLELTSGSHNDHFF.